Presented here are 5 T cell receptor beta chains from one specimen sequenced in a study of control samples from healthy donors and cancer patients. The repertoire was sequenced with immunoSEQ multiplex PCR; TCRdb's copy has only in-frame clones and lacks some. The sample shows 35,000 to 45,000 clones, under 95% of them seen only once. The sequenced sample was PBMCs. Receptor source: a woman aged 35 to 49 with head and neck cancer.

The chain has TRBV7-2 and TRBJ2-5; D ambiguous. The CDR3 is 15 amino acids. Trimming pared 5 bases from V and 2 bases from J, leaving 15 bases between. Looked up from germline, CDR1 is SGHTA and CDR2 is FQGNSA. CDR3 DNA sequence: TGTGCCAGCAGCCTTAGTCACCAGCCGCAAGAGACCCAGTACTTC. This sequence encodes CASSLSHQPQETQYF.

This chain links TRBV28 with TRBJ1-1, with D perhaps matching TRBD1 (5 bases). Trimming took off 10 bases at V and 5 bases at J, with 20 bases between the two ends. This CDR3 comprises 14 residues. CDR1 is MDHEN and CDR2 is SYDVKM in the germline V gene. The CDR3 protein is CATATGGRETEAFF. The CDR3 DNA is TGTGCCACAGCCACTGGGGGGAGGGAGACTGAAGCTTTCTTT.

The V and J genes are TRBV3-1 (or the pseudogene TRBV3-2) and TRBJ2-7; D perhaps matches TRBD2 (6 bases). Germline-derived CDR1 and CDR2 are LGHDT and YNNKEL (reference sequence). Trimming left V 1 base short and J 6 bases short, with 10 bases between. The CDR3 runs 13 residues. CDR3: CASSQARGGEQYF. The CDR3 DNA reads TGTGCCAGCAGCCAAGCGCGGGGAGGCGAGCAGTACTTC.

This clone showed up just once. The V and J genes are TRBV5-6 and TRBJ1-4, with 10 positions matching TRBD1. From germline, CDR1 is SGHDT and CDR2 YYEEEE. The J segment lost 6 bases and the V segment lost 4 bases, leaving 6 bases of the junction unmatched. This CDR3 comprises 15 residues. The CDR3 coding sequence is TGTGCCAGCAGCCAAACCGGGACAGGGGATGAAAAACTGTTTTTT. Residues: CASSQTGTGDEKLFF.

The chain joins TRBV4-1 to TRBJ2-1; D ambiguous. Germline values: CDR1 MGHRA, CDR2 YSYEKL. This CDR3 is built from 17 residues. V was pared by 0 bases and J by 2 bases, with 14 bases between. The CDR3 is CASSQEFARSPYNEQFF. Written as DNA, the CDR3 is TGCGCCAGCAGCCAAGAATTTGCGAGGAGTCCCTACAATGAGCAGTTCTTC.